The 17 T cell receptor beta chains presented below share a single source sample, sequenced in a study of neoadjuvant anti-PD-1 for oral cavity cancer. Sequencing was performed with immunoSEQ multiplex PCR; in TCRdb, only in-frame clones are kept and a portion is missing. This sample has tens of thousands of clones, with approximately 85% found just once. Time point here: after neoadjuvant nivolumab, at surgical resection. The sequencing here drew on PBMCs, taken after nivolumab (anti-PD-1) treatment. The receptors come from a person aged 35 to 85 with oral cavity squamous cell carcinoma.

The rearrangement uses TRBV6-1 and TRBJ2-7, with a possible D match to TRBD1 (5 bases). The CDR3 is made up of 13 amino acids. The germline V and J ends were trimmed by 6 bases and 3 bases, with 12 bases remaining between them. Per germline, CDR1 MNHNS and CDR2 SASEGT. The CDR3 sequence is CASRETELYEQYF. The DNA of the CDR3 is TGTGCCAGCAGGGAGACAGAGCTCTACGAGCAGTACTTC.

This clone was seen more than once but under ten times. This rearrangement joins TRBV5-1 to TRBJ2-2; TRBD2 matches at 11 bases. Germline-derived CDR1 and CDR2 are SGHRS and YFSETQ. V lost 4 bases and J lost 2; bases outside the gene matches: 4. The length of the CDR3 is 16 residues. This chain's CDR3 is CASSPGTSGNTGELFF. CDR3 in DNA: TGCGCCAGCAGCCCGGGGACTAGCGGCAACACCGGGGAGCTGTTTTTT.

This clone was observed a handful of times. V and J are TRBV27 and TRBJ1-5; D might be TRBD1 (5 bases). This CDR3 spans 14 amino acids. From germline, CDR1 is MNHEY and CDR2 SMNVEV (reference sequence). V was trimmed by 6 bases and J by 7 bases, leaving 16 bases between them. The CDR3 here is CASSDRGKGQPQHF. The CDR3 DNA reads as TGTGCCAGCAGCGACCGGGGGAAGGGACAGCCCCAGCATTTT.

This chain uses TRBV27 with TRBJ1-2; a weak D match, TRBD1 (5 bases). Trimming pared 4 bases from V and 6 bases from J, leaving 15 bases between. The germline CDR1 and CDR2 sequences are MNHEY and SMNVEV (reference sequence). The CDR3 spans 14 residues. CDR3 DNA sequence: TGTGCCAGCAGTTCCGCTCAGGGCCTAAATGGCTACACCTTC. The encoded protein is CASSSAQGLNGYTF.

The CDR3 coding sequence is TGTGCCGCAAGTCTAGGGGGGTATGTTGCCGGGGAGCTGTTTTTT. This gives the protein CAASLGGYVAGELFF. The chain links TRBV28 to TRBJ2-2; possibly TRBD1 or TRBD2 for D (6 bases each). CDR3 length: 15 amino acids. The V gene's germline CDR1 is MDHEN and CDR2 SYDVKM. V was trimmed by 11 bases and J by 6 bases, leaving 22 bases between them.

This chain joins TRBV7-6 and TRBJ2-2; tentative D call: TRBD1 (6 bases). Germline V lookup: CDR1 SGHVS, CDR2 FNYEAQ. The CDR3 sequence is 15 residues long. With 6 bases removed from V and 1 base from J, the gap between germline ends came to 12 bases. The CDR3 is CASSIQGLNTGELFF. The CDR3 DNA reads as TGTGCCAGCAGTATACAGGGATTGAACACCGGGGAGCTGTTTTTT.

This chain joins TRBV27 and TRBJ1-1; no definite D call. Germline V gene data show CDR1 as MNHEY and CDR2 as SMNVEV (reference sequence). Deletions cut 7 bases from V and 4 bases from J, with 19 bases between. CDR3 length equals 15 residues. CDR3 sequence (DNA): TGTGCCAGCAAGTCGGGCCTCGAGTCTTTCACTGAAGCTTTCTTT. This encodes CASKSGLESFTEAFF.

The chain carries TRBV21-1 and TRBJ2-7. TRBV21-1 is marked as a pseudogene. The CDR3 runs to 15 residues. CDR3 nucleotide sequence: TGTGCCAGCAGCGACCAGACGGGGACCTCCTACGAGCAGTACTTC. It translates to CASSDQTGTSYEQYF.

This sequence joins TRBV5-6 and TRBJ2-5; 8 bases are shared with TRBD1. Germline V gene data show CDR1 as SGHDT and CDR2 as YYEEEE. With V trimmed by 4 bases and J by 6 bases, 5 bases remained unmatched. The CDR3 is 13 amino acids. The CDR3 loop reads CASSLGQGKTQYF. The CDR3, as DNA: TGTGCCAGCAGCCTAGGACAGGGAAAGACCCAGTACTTC. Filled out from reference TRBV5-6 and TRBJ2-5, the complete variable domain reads DAGVTQSPTHLIKTRGQQVTLRCSPKSGHDTVSWYQQALGQGPQFIFQYYEEEERQRGNFPDRFSGHQFPNYSSELNVNALLLGDSALYLCASSLGQGKTQYFGPGTRLLVL.

Here the CDR3 reads CASSYPQGRGATF. The CDR3 DNA follows: TGTGCCAGCAGTTACCCCCAGGGTCGCGGGGCCACCTTC. The J gene is TRBJ1-2, the V gene TRBV6-5; D may be TRBD1 (5 bases). Germline V gene data show CDR1 as MNHEY and CDR2 as SVGAGI. The CDR3 has 13 residues. V lost 2 bases to trimming and J lost 13 bases, with 17 bases between them.

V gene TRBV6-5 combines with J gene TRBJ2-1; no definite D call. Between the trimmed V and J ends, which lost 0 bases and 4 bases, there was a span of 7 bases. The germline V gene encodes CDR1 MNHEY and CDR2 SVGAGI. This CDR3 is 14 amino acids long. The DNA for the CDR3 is TGTGCCAGCAGTTACTCGGTTGGATACAATGAGCAGTTCTTC. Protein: CASSYSVGYNEQFF.

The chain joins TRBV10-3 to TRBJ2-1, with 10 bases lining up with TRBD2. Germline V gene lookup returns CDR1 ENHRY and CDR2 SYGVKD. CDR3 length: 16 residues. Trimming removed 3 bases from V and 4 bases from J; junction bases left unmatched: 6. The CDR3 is CAISDRLAGAYNEQFF. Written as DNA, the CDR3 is TGTGCCATCAGTGACAGGCTAGCGGGAGCATACAATGAGCAGTTCTTC.

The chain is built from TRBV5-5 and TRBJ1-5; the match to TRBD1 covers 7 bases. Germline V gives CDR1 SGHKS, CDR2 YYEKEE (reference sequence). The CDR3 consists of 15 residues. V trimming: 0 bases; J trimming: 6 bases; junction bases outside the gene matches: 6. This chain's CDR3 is CASSLAGQGGQPQHF. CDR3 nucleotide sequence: TGTGCCAGCAGCTTGGCCGGGCAGGGGGGTCAGCCCCAGCATTTT.

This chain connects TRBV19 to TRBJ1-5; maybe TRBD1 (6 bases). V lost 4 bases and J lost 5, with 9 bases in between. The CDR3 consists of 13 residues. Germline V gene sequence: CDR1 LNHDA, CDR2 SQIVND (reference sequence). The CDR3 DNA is TGTGCCAGTAGTACCACAGGGTATCAGCCCCAGCATTTT. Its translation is CASSTTGYQPQHF.

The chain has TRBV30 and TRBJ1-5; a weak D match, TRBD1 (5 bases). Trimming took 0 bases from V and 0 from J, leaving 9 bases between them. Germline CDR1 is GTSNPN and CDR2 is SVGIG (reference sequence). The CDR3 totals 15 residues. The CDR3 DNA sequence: TGTGCCTGGAGTGTGGGGCCCCATAGCAATCAGCCCCAGCATTTT. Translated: CAWSVGPHSNQPQHF.

CDR3 in DNA: TGTGCCAGCAGTGAGGGGCTTGCCAGGGGGCTAGCGAGCTCCTACGAGCAGTACTTC. Protein product: CASSEGLARGLASSYEQYF. The chain joins TRBV2 to TRBJ2-7; TRBD1 matches 8 bases. Germline V lookup: CDR1 SNHLY, CDR2 FYNNEI. The V and J ends lost 3 bases and 0 bases, in that order; junction bases with no gene match: 16. CDR3 size: 19 residues.

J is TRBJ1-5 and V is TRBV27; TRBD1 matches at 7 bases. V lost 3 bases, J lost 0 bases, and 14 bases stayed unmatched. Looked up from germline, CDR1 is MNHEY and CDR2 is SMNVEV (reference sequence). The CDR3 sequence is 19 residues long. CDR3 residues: CASSFPEGQDLYSNQPQHF. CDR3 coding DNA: TGTGCCAGCAGTTTCCCCGAAGGACAGGACCTTTATAGCAATCAGCCCCAGCATTTT.